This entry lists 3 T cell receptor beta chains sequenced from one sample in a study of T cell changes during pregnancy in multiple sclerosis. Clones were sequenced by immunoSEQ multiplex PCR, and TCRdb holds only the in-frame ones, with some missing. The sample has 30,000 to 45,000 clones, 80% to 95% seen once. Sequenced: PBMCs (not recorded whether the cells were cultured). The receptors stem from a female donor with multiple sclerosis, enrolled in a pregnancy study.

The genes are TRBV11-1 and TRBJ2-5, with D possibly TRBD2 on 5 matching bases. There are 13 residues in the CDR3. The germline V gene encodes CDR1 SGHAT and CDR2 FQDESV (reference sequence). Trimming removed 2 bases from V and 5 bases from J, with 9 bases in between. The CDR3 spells CASSLTGRETQYF. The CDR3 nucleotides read TGTGCCAGCAGCTTAACGGGAAGGGAGACCCAGTACTTC.

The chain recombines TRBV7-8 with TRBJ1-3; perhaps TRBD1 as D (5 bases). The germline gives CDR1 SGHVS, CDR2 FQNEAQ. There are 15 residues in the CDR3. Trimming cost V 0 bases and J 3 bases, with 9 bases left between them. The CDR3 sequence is CASSLAPGNGNTIYF. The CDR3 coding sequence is TGTGCCAGCAGCTTAGCGCCAGGGAATGGAAACACCATATATTTT.

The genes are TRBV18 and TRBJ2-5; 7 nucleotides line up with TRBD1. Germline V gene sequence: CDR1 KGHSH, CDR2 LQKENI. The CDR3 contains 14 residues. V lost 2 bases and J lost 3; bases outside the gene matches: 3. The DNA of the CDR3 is TGTGCCAGCTCACCAAGAGACAGGGAAGAGACCCAGTACTTC. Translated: CASSPRDREETQYF.